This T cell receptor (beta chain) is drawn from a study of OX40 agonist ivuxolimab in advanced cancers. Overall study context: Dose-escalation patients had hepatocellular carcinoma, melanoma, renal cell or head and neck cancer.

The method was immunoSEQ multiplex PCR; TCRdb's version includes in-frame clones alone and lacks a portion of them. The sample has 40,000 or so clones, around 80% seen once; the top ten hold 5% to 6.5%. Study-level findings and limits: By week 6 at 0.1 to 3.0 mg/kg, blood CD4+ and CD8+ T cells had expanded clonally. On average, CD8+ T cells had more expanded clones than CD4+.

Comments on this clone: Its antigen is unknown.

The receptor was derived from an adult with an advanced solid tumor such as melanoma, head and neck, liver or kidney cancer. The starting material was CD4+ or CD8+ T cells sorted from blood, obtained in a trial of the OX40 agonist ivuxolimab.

The CDR3 protein is CSVVTARGYGYTF. The CDR3 region has the DNA TGCAGCGTTGTAACAGCCCGAGGCTATGGCTACACCTTC. The chain is built from TRBV29-1 and TRBJ1-2; D is uncertain. V was clipped by 4 bases and J by 4 bases, with 13 bases between them. CDR3 size: 13 residues. The germline CDR1 and CDR2 sequences are SQVTM and ANQGSEA.